This T cell receptor (beta chain) was documented in a study of T-cell reconstitution after alpha-beta-depleted transplantation in children. Trimming shortened V by 3 bases and J by 4 bases, and 18 bases separated the two germline ends. The CDR3 is made up of 16 amino acids. CDR1 is SEHNR, CDR2 FQNEAQ, per germline (reference sequence). Preparation of the TCRbeta library was carried out with unique molecular identifiers. MiXCR, run by TCRdb on the PCR reads, gives a single entry per CDR3 protein. This table has 600,000 to 700,000 distinct CDR3 sequences, about 15% appearing once. The chain couples TRBV7-9 to TRBJ1-2; weak D call: TRBD1 (5 bases). Sequencing was performed on PBMCs from the stem cell graft donor, taken from the stem cell graft. This TCR was sampled from a human donor who donated a stem cell graft to a child with acute myeloid leukemia. The CDR3 nucleotides are TGTGCCAGCAGCTTGGGAGCGGGCAGGGAAATCTATGGCTACACCTTC. Amino acid sequence: CASSLGAGREIYGYTF.